Listed below are T cell receptor beta chains from one sample, sequenced in a study of blood T cells in healthy people across ages. TCRdb used MiXCR to reprocess the 5' RACE reads, holding one entry per CDR3 protein. Of fewer than 750,000 distinct CDR3 sequences listed, around half are singletons. Material: blood. The receptors shown here come from an elderly man in good health. CDR3s include the opening cysteine and the closing phenylalanine or tryptophan.

J: TRBJ2-1; V: TRBV10-3; CDR3: CAINSDLGAHNEQFF
J: TRBJ2-1; V: TRBV10-3; CDR3: CAISEGFSSYNEQFF
J: TRBJ2-7; V: TRBV4-1; CDR3: CASSPVRGLAREQYF
J: TRBJ2-7; V: TRBV7-2; CDR3: CASSLGLAGWSYEQYF
J: TRBJ2-2; V: TRBV7-2; CDR3: CASRASGGVTGELFF
J: TRBJ2-1; V: TRBV20-1; CDR3: CSAPRPLGGNEQFF
J: TRBJ2-5; V: TRBV7-9; CDR3: CASSRDLGQETQYF
J: TRBJ2-6; V: TRBV6-5; CDR3: CASSAAGPYSGANVLTF
J: TRBJ1-1; V: TRBV29-1; CDR3: CSVDRGNTEAFF
J: TRBJ2-7; V: TRBV20-1; CDR3: CSASQDITYEQYF
J: TRBJ2-7; V: TRBV12-3/TRBV12-4; CDR3: CASSLPGAMEQYF
J: TRBJ2-2; V: TRBV29-1; CDR3: CSVEEPPTSGRTNTGELFF
J: TRBJ2-1; V: TRBV7-9; CDR3: CASSTRSGNNEQFF
J: TRBJ2-3; V: TRBV2; CDR3: CASPDRVEADTQYF
J: TRBJ2-7; V: TRBV7-2; CDR3: CASSFQTGGTYEQYF
J: TRBJ2-3; V: TRBV5-1; CDR3: CASSPSGQPSTDTQYF
J: TRBJ2-2; V: TRBV7-3; CDR3: CASSLAGPTNTGELFF
J: TRBJ2-7; V: TRBV21-1; CDR3: CASIKGSSVYEQYF
J: TRBJ1-2; V: TRBV7-2; CDR3: CASSLSGDLNYGYTF
J: TRBJ2-3; V: TRBV3-1; CDR3: CASSRDRGSTDTQYF
J: TRBJ1-2; V: TRBV3-1; CDR3: CASSQRDRNYGYTF
J: TRBJ2-7; V: TRBV6-5; CDR3: CASSLQGPGEGYEQYF
J: TRBJ2-7; V: TRBV7-2; CDR3: CASSFLAGGGSYEQYF
J: TRBJ1-5; V: TRBV6-6; CDR3: CVSRAQGGNSNQPQHF
J: TRBJ1-5; V: TRBV6-1; CDR3: CASSDRGGHGNQPQHF
J: TRBJ2-7; V: TRBV18; CDR3: CASSPGLAGSYEQYF
J: TRBJ1-5; V: TRBV10-2; CDR3: CASRSDSSGQPQHF
J: TRBJ2-7; V: TRBV29-1; CDR3: CSVAGTGGTCEQYF
J: TRBJ1-1; V: TRBV7-2; CDR3: CASSYYPEAFF
J: TRBJ2-6; V: TRBV10-3; CDR3: CAINRDRGDSGANVLTF
J: TRBJ2-3; V: TRBV5-1; CDR3: CASSKGTSGMSTDTQYF
J: TRBJ1-5; V: TRBV6-1; CDR3: CASSEMVGSNQPQHF
J: TRBJ2-1; V: TRBV6-2/TRBV6-3; CDR3: CASRNALIRYNEQFF
J: .; V: TRBV5-1; CDR3: CASSPQTSGNSYEQYF
J: TRBJ2-1; V: TRBV5-1; CDR3: CASSLVSSGGSYNEQFF
J: TRBJ2-1; V: TRBV5-1; CDR3: CASSVGSGREQFF
J: TRBJ2-3; V: TRBV14; CDR3: CASSQDTLAGGVTDTQYF
J: TRBJ1-1; V: TRBV20-1; CDR3: CSAAPGTGRGTEAFF
J: TRBJ2-7; V: TRBV27; CDR3: CASSFSRASGVHEQYF
J: TRBJ1-1; V: TRBV7-9; CDR3: CASTPGEVNTEAFF
J: TRBJ2-4; V: TRBV5-5; CDR3: CASSWTSGGKNIQYF
J: TRBJ2-2; V: TRBV20-1; CDR3: CSARRGTNTGELFF
J: TRBJ2-3; V: TRBV27; CDR3: CASSNDRVGVSDTQYF
J: TRBJ2-3; V: TRBV5-1; CDR3: CASSPRVRDTQYF
J: .; V: TRBV5-1; CDR3: CASSLVGQGEETQYF
J: TRBJ2-1; V: TRBV5-4; CDR3: CASSLDRPSGRSGEQFF
J: TRBJ2-3; V: TRBV7-6; CDR3: CASSWALAYTDTQYF
J: .; V: TRBV5-1; CDR3: CASSLAGGREETQYF
J: TRBJ2-1; V: TRBV28; CDR3: CASTSQAGPYNEQFF
J: TRBJ2-1; V: TRBV7-2; CDR3: CTSSSPLRLNNEQFF
J: TRBJ1-5; V: TRBV7-8; CDR3: CASSQRQGQPQHF
J: TRBJ2-3; V: TRBV7-2; CDR3: CASSLAARDTDTQYF
J: TRBJ1-2; V: TRBV4-1; CDR3: CASSQEAGLNGYTF
J: TRBJ1-1; V: TRBV29-1; CDR3: CSVAQGATEAFF
J: TRBJ2-7; V: TRBV20-1; CDR3: CSARDGFRIEEYF
J: TRBJ2-3; V: TRBV29-1; CDR3: CSVGRDRTDTQYF